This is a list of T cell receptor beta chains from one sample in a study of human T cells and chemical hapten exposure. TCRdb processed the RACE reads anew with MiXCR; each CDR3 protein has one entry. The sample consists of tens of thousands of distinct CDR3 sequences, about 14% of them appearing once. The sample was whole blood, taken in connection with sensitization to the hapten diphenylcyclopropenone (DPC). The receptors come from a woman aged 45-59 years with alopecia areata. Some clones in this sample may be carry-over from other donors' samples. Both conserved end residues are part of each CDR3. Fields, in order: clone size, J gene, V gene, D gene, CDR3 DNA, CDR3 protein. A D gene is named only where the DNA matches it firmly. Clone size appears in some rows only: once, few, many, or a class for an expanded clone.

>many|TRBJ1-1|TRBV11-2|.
TGTGCCAGCAGCCAATCAAGGAACACTGAAGCTTTCTTT
CASSQSRNTEAFF
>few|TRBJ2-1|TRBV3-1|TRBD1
TGTGCCAGCAGCAACCGGGACAGAAGGGTCCCCGAGCAGTTCTTC
CASSNRDRRVPEQFF
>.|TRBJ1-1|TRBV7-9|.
TGTGCCAGCAGCTTATACTCGGGGGCGGATACTGAAGCTTTCTTT
CASSLYSGADTEAFF
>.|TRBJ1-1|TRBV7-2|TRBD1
TGTGCCAGCACCACGACAGGGGACACTGAAGCTTTCTTT
CASTTTGDTEAFF
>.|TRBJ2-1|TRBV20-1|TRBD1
TGCAGTGCTAGGCGCAGAACAGGGGATGAGCAGTTCTTC
CSARRRTGDEQFF
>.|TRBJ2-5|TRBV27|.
TGTGCCAGCAGTTTTCACGGTGAGGAGACCCAGTACTTC
CASSFHGEETQYF
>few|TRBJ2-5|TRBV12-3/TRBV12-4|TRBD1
TGTGCCAGCAGGCCGACAGGGGGCCGAGAGACCCAGTACTTC
CASRPTGGRETQYF
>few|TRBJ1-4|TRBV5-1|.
TGCGCCAGCAGCTTGGGGAGGGATACTGAAAAACTGTTTTTT
CASSLGRDTEKLFF
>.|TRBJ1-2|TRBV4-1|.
TGCGCCAGCAGCCAAGATCCCATGGCCGGGAGAACAGCCGGCTACACCTTC
CASSQDPMAGRTAGYTF
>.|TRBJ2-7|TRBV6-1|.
TGTGCCAGCATGGGGAGGAGCTCCTACGAGCAGTACTTC
CASMGRSSYEQYF
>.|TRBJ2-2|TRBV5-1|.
TGCGCCAGCAGCTTGGAACCGGGAGTAGGCGGGGAGCTGTTTTTT
CASSLEPGVGGELFF
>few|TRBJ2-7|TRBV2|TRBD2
TGTGCCAGCAGTGGAGCGGGGTTAAACTACGAGCAGTACTTC
CASSGAGLNYEQYF
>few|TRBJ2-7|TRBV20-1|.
TGCAGTGCTAGGGGGGGAGGGACAGAGCAGTACTTC
CSARGGGTEQYF
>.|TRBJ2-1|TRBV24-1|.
TGTGCCACCAGTGAGTGGGCTTTGAGGGGTCACAATGAGCAGTTCTTC
CATSEWALRGHNEQFF
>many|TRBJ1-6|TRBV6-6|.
TGTGCCAGCAGTTATTCCGTTTCACCCCTCCACTTT
CASSYSVSPLHF
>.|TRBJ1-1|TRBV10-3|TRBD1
TGTGCCATCAGAACCGACAGGGGTAAGACTGAAGCTTTCTTT
CAIRTDRGKTEAFF
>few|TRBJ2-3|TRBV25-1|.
TGTGCCAGCAGTGAATGGGAACTGAGTACAGATACGCAGTATTTT
CASSEWELSTDTQYF
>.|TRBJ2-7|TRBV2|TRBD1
TGTGCCAGCACTACCGGGACAGTGTTTTACGAGCAGTACTTC
CASTTGTVFYEQYF
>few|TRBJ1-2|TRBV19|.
TGTGCCAGTAGTCCCGATCCGGGACGGAAGACCTATGGCTACACCTTC
CASSPDPGRKTYGYTF
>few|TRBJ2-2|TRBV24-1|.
TGTGCCACCAGTGACTCCCTGGTGGCGAGCACCGGGGAGCTGTTTTTT
CATSDSLVASTGELFF
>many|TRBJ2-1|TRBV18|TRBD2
TGTGCCAGCTCATTCGGACTAGCCGGGGTGAATGAGCAGTTCTTC
CASSFGLAGVNEQFF
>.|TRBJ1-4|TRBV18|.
TGTGCCAGCTCACCGAGCCGGACAGCAACTAATGAAAAACTGTTTTTT
CASSPSRTATNEKLFF
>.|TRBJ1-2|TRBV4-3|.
TGCGCCAGCAGAGGCCCTCCCCGCTATGGCTACACCTTC
CASRGPPRYGYTF